Shown below are 14 T cell receptor beta chains from a single sample sequenced in a study of blood T cell repertoires in COVID-19. Sequenced by immunoSEQ multiplex PCR; TCRdb stores in-frame clones only, minus some. The table records approximately 62,000 clones, 76% of them present only once. The sample comprised peripheral blood. These TCRs come from a woman between 50 and 59 years old with active or convalescent COVID-19.

The J gene is TRBJ1-2, the V gene TRBV7-6; the match to TRBD1 covers 12 bases. CDR3 length: 15 residues. J was trimmed by 4 bases and V by 4 bases; bases with no gene match: 4. The germline V gene has CDR1 SGHVS and CDR2 FNYEAQ. The CDR3 DNA reads as TGTGCCAGCAGCTCGGGACAGGGGGCGAGCTATGGCTACACCTTC. It yields the protein CASSSGQGASYGYTF. Full variable domain (missing parts from reference TRBV7-6 and TRBJ1-2): GAGVSQSPRYKVTKRGQDVALRCDPISGHVSLYWYRQALGQGPEFLTYFNYEAQQDKSGLPNDRFSAERPEGSISTLTIQRTEQRDSAMYRCASSSGQGASYGYTFGSGTRLTVV.

V usage is TRBV18 and J usage is TRBJ1-2; D is possibly TRBD1 (6 bases). Germline assignment: CDR1 KGHSH and CDR2 LQKENI. Trimming pared 6 bases from V and 4 bases from J, leaving 15 bases between. This CDR3 region has 14 residues. CDR3 coding DNA: TGTGCCAGCTCCCCGACAGGAGTCCCCTATGGCTACACCTTC. Translating it yields CASSPTGVPYGYTF. The full variable domain, in which reference TRBV18 and TRBJ1-2 provide the parts outside the CDR3, is NAGVMQNPRHLVRRRGQEARLRCSPMKGHSHVYWYRQLPEEGLKFMVYLQKENIIDESGMPKERFSAEFPKEGPSILRIQQVVRGDSAAYFCASSPTGVPYGYTFGSGTRLTVV.

The genes are TRBV5-5 and TRBJ1-1; unclear D gene. CDR1 SGHKS and CDR2 YYEKEE come from the germline V gene (reference sequence). Trimming removed 4 bases at V and 1 base at J, with 14 bases between. The CDR3 covers 15 residues. CDR3 loop: CASSPGAGGNTEAFF. CDR3 coding DNA: TGTGCCAGCAGCCCGGGTGCAGGAGGGAACACTGAAGCTTTCTTT.

The CDR3 is CASSTRGAYNEQFF. The CDR3 region has the DNA TGTGCCAGCAGTACCAGGGGGGCCTACAATGAGCAGTTCTTC. V gene TRBV3-1 (or the pseudogene TRBV3-2) combines with J gene TRBJ2-1, with a tentative D call TRBD1 (7 bases). The V gene lost 6 bases and the J gene lost 2 bases, with 11 bases spanning the gap. This CDR3 has 14 amino acids. CDR1 LGHDT and CDR2 YNNKEL come from the germline V gene (reference sequence).

This sequence joins TRBV19 and TRBJ2-6; the D gene is possibly TRBD2 (5 bases). This CDR3 has 17 residues. V lost 4 bases, J lost 0 bases, and 13 bases lay in between. From germline, CDR1 is LNHDA and CDR2 SQIVND (reference sequence). The CDR3 DNA sequence: TGTGCCAGTAGTAAAGGATACCGGGACTCTGGGGCCAACGTCCTGACTTTC. Its protein is CASSKGYRDSGANVLTF.

This clone was detected only a few times. This chain connects TRBV18 to TRBJ2-7; the D gene is possibly TRBD1 (6 bases). From germline, CDR1 is KGHSH and CDR2 LQKENI. V was trimmed by 8 bases and J by 3 bases, leaving 14 bases between them. The CDR3 is made up of 13 amino acids. Written as DNA, the CDR3 is TGTGCCAGCGCATACAGGGATCGCTACGAGCAGTACTTC. It codes for CASAYRDRYEQYF.

This sequence joins TRBV11-2 and TRBJ2-3, with a weak D call TRBD2 (6 bases). Germline CDR1 and CDR2: SGHAT and FQNNGV. The CDR3 totals 17 residues. V gave up 5 bases and J gave up 0 bases, with 18 bases separating them. The CDR3 is CASSKIGTDTSTDTQYF. As DNA, the CDR3 is TGTGCCAGCAGCAAGATAGGGACTGATACTAGCACAGATACGCAGTATTTT.

The chain carries TRBV2 and TRBJ2-3; D is unclear. The CDR3 has 12 residues. CDR1 is SNHLY, CDR2 FYNNEI, per germline. The V gene lost 8 bases and the J gene lost 2 bases, with 8 bases spanning the gap. CDR3 in amino acids: CASLWATDTQYF. The CDR3 DNA reads as TGTGCCAGCCTTTGGGCCACAGATACGCAGTATTTT.

A single count supports this clone. The chain combines TRBV27 with TRBJ2-1; D is unresolved. Germline values: CDR1 MNHEY, CDR2 SMNVEV (reference sequence). The CDR3 sequence is 12 residues long. Trimming left V 5 bases short and J 10 bases short, with 12 bases between. CDR3 DNA: TGTGCCAGCAGTACCCCTTTGCGGGAGCAGTTCTTC. It is translated as CASSTPLREQFF.

This clone has ten or more counts. The chain recombines TRBV4-3 with TRBJ1-1, with a tentative D call TRBD1 (5 bases). The CDR3 extends over 15 amino acids. V lost 4 bases and J 5 bases, leaving 17 bases between the germline ends. The germline gives CDR1 LGHNA, CDR2 YSLEER. CDR3 protein: CASSPSSRVGTEAFF. The CDR3 DNA follows: TGCGCCAGCAGCCCATCAAGCAGGGTGGGGACTGAAGCTTTCTTT.

The genes are TRBV5-5 and TRBJ2-7, with TRBD1 as a possible D gene (6 bases). Germline V gene lookup returns CDR1 SGHKS and CDR2 YYEKEE (reference sequence). This CDR3 spans 13 amino acids. With 1 base removed from V and 6 bases from J, the gap between germline ends came to 11 bases. The CDR3 loop is CASSLQGPGEQYF. CDR3 coding DNA: TGTGCCAGCAGCTTGCAGGGGCCGGGCGAGCAGTACTTC.

The chain carries TRBV6-6 and TRBJ2-5; D perhaps matches TRBD2 (7 bases). Trimming stripped 5 bases from V and 3 bases from J, with 22 bases between. CDR3 length: 17 residues. The germline gives CDR1 MNHNY, CDR2 SVGAGI (reference sequence). The CDR3 sequence is CASSRLGGGRLEETQYF. CDR3 nucleotides: TGTGCCAGCAGTCGTCTTGGGGGGGGGCGTCTTGAAGAGACCCAGTACTTC.

The J gene is TRBJ1-3, the V gene TRBV6-6; D possibly corresponds to TRBD1 (5 bases). Trimming took off 2 bases at V and 3 bases at J, with 5 bases between the two ends. CDR1 is MNHNY and CDR2 is SVGAGI in the germline V gene (reference sequence). The CDR3 runs to 13 residues. This chain's CDR3 is CASSYRGGNTIYF. The CDR3, as DNA: TGTGCCAGCAGTTACAGGGGTGGAAACACCATATATTTT.

V and J are TRBV5-1 and TRBJ1-2, with D hard to call. The V end lost 3 bases, the J end lost 0 bases, and 12 bases lay between the germline ends. From germline, CDR1 is SGHRS and CDR2 YFSETQ. The CDR3 length is 15 residues. This CDR3 is CASSWGDLANYGYTF. The CDR3, as DNA: TGCGCCAGCAGCTGGGGAGACCTAGCTAACTATGGCTACACCTTC.